Listed below are T cell receptor beta chains from one sample, sequenced in a study of T cell changes during pregnancy in multiple sclerosis. TCRdb keeps only in-frame clones here, not all; method: immunoSEQ multiplex PCR. The data show roughly 47,000 clones, around 89% seen once. The sample was CD8+ T cells from peripheral blood mononuclear cells, taken in the second trimester of pregnancy. These receptors were taken from a female donor with multiple sclerosis, enrolled in a pregnancy study. Both conserved end residues are part of each CDR3. A D gene is named only where the DNA matches it firmly. Only some rows state a clone size, as once, few, many or a class for expanded clones.

>.|TRBV11-2|17|TRBJ1-1|.
CASSSSLGGSGNTEAFF
TGTGCCAGCAGCTCCTCGTTGGGCGGGTCGGGGAACACTGAAGCTTTCTTT
>.|TRBV2|14|TRBJ2-7|.
CASIRQTVTYEQYF
TGTGCCAGCATTCGCCAGACAGTAACCTACGAGCAGTACTTC
>.|TRBV27|15|TRBJ1-1|.
CASSLGGRGYTEAFF
TGTGCCAGCAGTTTAGGGGGCCGGGGTTACACTGAAGCTTTCTTT
>.|TRBV7-6|15|TRBJ1-2|.
CASRWDTGRVDGYTF
TGTGCCAGCCGGTGGGATACAGGGAGAGTGGATGGCTACACCTTC
>.|TRBV9|18|TRBJ2-2|.
CASSVLGLTLPNTGELFF
TGTGCCAGCAGCGTTTTAGGACTCACTCTTCCGAACACCGGGGAGCTGTTTTTT
>once|TRBV11-2|14|TRBJ2-3|TRBD2
CASSLGLAGNTQYF
TGTGCCAGCAGCTTAGGACTAGCGGGGAATACGCAGTATTTT
>.|TRBV5-6|13|TRBJ2-1|TRBD2
CASTPWTRIEQFF
TGTGCCAGCACCCCCTGGACTAGAATTGAGCAGTTCTTC
>.|TRBV27|16|TRBJ2-2|.
CASSFPGWSGTGELFF
TGTGCCAGCAGTTTCCCCGGGTGGTCGGGCACCGGGGAGCTGTTTTTT
>.|TRBV4-1|16|TRBJ2-1|TRBD2
CASSQEGGSSYNEQFF
TGCGCCAGCAGCCAAGAGGGCGGGAGCTCCTACAATGAGCAGTTCTTC
>.|TRBV13|14|TRBJ2-1|.
CASSHESRYNEQFF
TGTGCCAGCAGCCATGAGTCCCGATACAATGAGCAGTTCTTC
>few|TRBV27|12|TRBJ1-2|.
CASKQGLDGYTF
TGTGCCAGCAAACAGGGTCTGGACGGCTACACCTTC
>.|TRBV28|15|TRBJ2-1|.
CASSFEAKAYNEQFF
TGTGCCAGCAGCTTCGAGGCGAAAGCCTACAATGAGCAGTTCTTC
>.|TRBV13|13|TRBJ1-5|.
CASSLGTGQPQHF
TGTGCCAGCAGCTTAGGGACTGGGCAGCCCCAGCATTTT
>.|TRBV4-2|15|TRBJ1-1|.
CASSQVSGAGTEAFF
TGTGCCAGCAGCCAAGTGTCAGGCGCTGGAACTGAAGCTTTCTTT
>.|TRBV29-1|15|TRBJ2-3|TRBD2
CSVEKAGGRGDTQYF
TGCAGCGTTGAGAAAGCGGGGGGCCGGGGGGATACGCAGTATTTT
>.|TRBV11-2|17|TRBJ2-1|TRBD2
CASSSTSGGPVYNEQFF
TGTGCCAGCAGCTCGACTAGCGGGGGGCCTGTTTACAATGAGCAGTTCTTC
>.|TRBV13|15|TRBJ2-1|TRBD1
CASSPWTGRMDEQFF
TGTGCCAGCAGCCCGTGGACAGGGAGGATGGATGAGCAGTTCTTC
>.|TRBV23-1|14|TRBJ2-3|.
CASSHGDKSDTQYF
TGCGCCAGCAGTCATGGGGACAAATCAGATACGCAGTATTTT
>.|TRBV7-9|16|TRBJ2-3|TRBD1
CASSSGTGGGTDTQYF
TGTGCCAGCAGCTCCGGGACAGGGGGAGGCACAGATACGCAGTATTTT
>.|TRBV10-2|14|TRBJ2-7|.
CASSEFGGSYEQYF
TGCGCCAGCAGTGAGTTCGGGGGCTCCTACGAGCAGTACTTC
>once|TRBV6-1|15|TRBJ1-6|TRBD1
CASSEADRGSSPLHF
TGTGCCAGCAGTGAAGCGGACAGGGGGAGTTCACCCCTCCACTTT
>.|TRBV5-6|16|TRBJ2-3|TRBD2
CASSFPSGGPTDTQYF
TGTGCCAGCAGCTTTCCTAGCGGGGGGCCCACAGATACGCAGTATTTT
>.|TRBV7-8|13|TRBJ1-1|.
CASSSSGSLEAFF
TGTGCCAGCAGCTCCTCAGGGTCTCTTGAAGCTTTCTTT
>.|TRBV13|13|TRBJ1-1|.
CASSVPGDTEAFF
TGTGCCAGCAGCGTGCCGGGGGATACTGAAGCTTTCTTT
>.|TRBV5-4|16|TRBJ2-7|.
CASSLGRTTTSYEQYF
TGTGCCAGCAGCCTAGGCCGGACTACCACCTCCTACGAGCAGTACTTC
>.|TRBV7-9|16|TRBJ1-6|TRBD1
CASSIIPGTDNSPLHF
TGTGCCAGCAGCATTATCCCCGGGACAGATAATTCACCCCTCCACTTT
>.|TRBV6-1|14|TRBJ1-5|TRBD1
CASTGDRGFQPQHF
TGTGCCAGCACAGGGGACAGGGGGTTTCAGCCCCAGCATTTT
>.|TRBV11-2|14|TRBJ1-5|TRBD1
CASSLGQGGQPQHF
TGTGCCAGCAGCTTAGGACAGGGAGGTCAGCCCCAGCATTTT
>.|TRBV6-4|16|TRBJ1-3|.
CASSHHTGRNGNTIYF
TGTGCCAGCAGCCACCACACAGGTAGAAACGGAAACACCATATATTTT
>.|TRBV6-4|18|TRBJ1-5|TRBD1
CASSGHGETGEVDQPQHF
TGTGCCAGCAGTGGTCACGGGGAGACAGGGGAGGTAGATCAGCCCCAGCATTTT
>.|TRBV6-4|15|TRBJ2-1|TRBD2
CASSTLAGSYNEQFF
TGTGCCAGCAGTACCCTAGCGGGAAGCTACAATGAGCAGTTCTTC
>once|TRBV10-3|11|TRBJ1-2|.
CATWEGNGYTF
TGTGCCACTTGGGAGGGTAATGGCTACACCTTC
>once|TRBV13|12|TRBJ1-1|.
CASSPGGTEAFF
TGTGCCAGCAGCCCGGGGGGCACTGAAGCTTTCTTT
>once|TRBV27|11|TRBJ1-6|.
CASRTGGALHF
TGTGCCAGCAGAACTGGGGGGGCCCTCCACTTT
>.|TRBV28|15|TRBJ2-7|TRBD1
CASSPHRDSTYEQYF
TGTGCCAGCAGTCCACACCGGGACAGCACCTACGAGCAGTACTTC
>.|TRBV7-9|15|TRBJ1-2|.
CASSNLTRTNYGYTF
TGTGCCAGCAGCAACCTGACAAGAACTAACTATGGCTACACCTTC
>.|TRBV13|14|TRBJ2-3|TRBD2
CASRPSGGEDTQYF
TGTGCCAGCAGACCTAGCGGTGGGGAAGATACGCAGTATTTT
>.|TRBV27|12|TRBJ2-1|.
CASSLGTNEQFF
TGTGCCAGCAGTTTGGGCACCAATGAGCAGTTCTTC
>.|TRBV7-9|15|TRBJ1-1|.
CASSLPRGMNTEAFF
TGTGCCAGCAGCTTACCCAGGGGCATGAACACTGAAGCTTTCTTT
>.|TRBV7-6|14|TRBJ2-1|TRBD1
CASRPGQGNNEQFF
TGTGCCAGCAGACCGGGACAGGGAAACAATGAGCAGTTCTTC
>.|TRBV5-1|17|TRBJ2-2|.
CASSLASGWANTGELFF
TGCGCCAGCAGCTTGGCATCAGGGTGGGCGAACACCGGGGAGCTGTTTTTT
>.|TRBV5-6|16|TRBJ2-2|.
CASSLGDTSNTGELFF
TGTGCCAGCAGCTTGGGCGACACATCGAACACCGGGGAGCTGTTTTTT
>few|TRBV15|15|TRBJ2-3|TRBD2
CATSSRGGASDTQYF
TGTGCCACCAGCAGCCGCGGGGGGGCATCAGATACGCAGTATTTT
>.|TRBV4-2|18|TRBJ2-3|.
CASSPRNLNREGTDTQYF
TGTGCCAGCAGCCCACGAAACTTAAACAGGGAAGGGACAGATACGCAGTATTTT
>.|TRBV2|19|TRBJ2-6|TRBD2
CASSNTELAGGSGANVLTF
TGTGCCAGCAGCAACACCGAACTAGCGGGGGGCTCTGGGGCCAACGTCCTGACTTTC
>.|TRBV5-6|17|TRBJ2-1|.
CASSPPPGDRVVNEQFF
TGTGCCAGCAGCCCTCCGCCAGGGGACCGGGTAGTAAATGAGCAGTTCTTC
>once|TRBV9|17|TRBJ1-1|.
CASSPPSWRGPNTEAFF
TGTGCCAGCAGTCCCCCCTCCTGGCGGGGACCGAACACTGAAGCTTTCTTT
>.|TRBV2|15|TRBJ2-3|TRBD2
CASNPGVAGTDTQYF
TGTGCCAGCAATCCCGGGGTAGCGGGGACAGATACGCAGTATTTT
>.|TRBV2|17|TRBJ1-1|.
CASSPTGGQASNTEAFF
TGTGCCAGCAGCCCCACAGGTGGTCAGGCGTCGAACACTGAAGCTTTCTTT
>.|TRBV6-5|15|TRBJ1-1|.
CASSPSRTMNTEAFF
TGTGCCAGCAGTCCCTCACGGACAATGAACACTGAAGCTTTCTTT
>.|TRBV18|15|TRBJ2-3|.
CASSLYFTSTDTQYF
TGTGCCAGCTCACTCTACTTCACTAGCACAGATACGCAGTATTTT
>.|TRBV7-2|15|TRBJ2-1|TRBD2
CASRTSGGALEEQFF
TGTGCCAGCAGAACTAGCGGGGGGGCCCTAGAGGAGCAGTTCTTC
>.|TRBV5-6|13|TRBJ2-3|.
CASSYQGPDTQYF
TGTGCCAGCAGCTACCAGGGTCCAGATACGCAGTATTTT
>.|TRBV29-1|12|TRBJ2-1|.
CSVVWREMGQFF
TGCAGCGTTGTGTGGCGGGAAATGGGGCAGTTCTTC
>.|TRBV7-9|15|TRBJ2-7|TRBD1
CASSLAGAGGYEQYF
TGTGCCAGCAGCTTAGCAGGGGCAGGGGGCTACGAGCAGTACTTC
>.|TRBV19|18|TRBJ1-5|TRBD1
CASNVDREDIDSNQPQHF
TGTGCCAGTAATGTGGACAGGGAGGATATTGATAGCAATCAGCCCCAGCATTTT
>.|TRBV13|16|TRBJ1-6|.
CASSLGGGEYNSPLHF
TGTGCCAGCAGCCTCGGGGGGGGAGAATATAATTCACCCCTCCACTTT
>.|TRBV27|14|TRBJ2-1|TRBD1
CASSPGQGPSEQFF
TGTGCCAGCAGTCCCGGACAGGGTCCCAGTGAGCAGTTCTTC
>once|TRBV27|15|TRBJ2-7|TRBD1
CASRPVGTGEREQYF
TGTGCCAGCAGACCGGTCGGGACAGGAGAAAGGGAGCAGTACTTC